The clone carrying this T cell receptor beta chain came up a few times. Germline V CDR1 and CDR2: LGHNA, YSLEER. This CDR3 comprises 15 residues. The J segment lost 5 bases and the V segment lost 1 base, leaving 7 bases of the junction unmatched. The data are from a study of blood T cell repertoires in COVID-19. Study details: Samples taken during acute and convalescent COVID-19 were collected in the United States, Italy and Spain. Sources were T cells, B-cell-depleted T cells, or PBMCs; the material itself was cDNA or gDNA.

Only in-frame clones appear in the TCRdb table, and some are missing; sequencing was by immunoSEQ multiplex PCR. This table has around 130,000 clones, 90% appearing once. The TCR sequence derives from a man aged 55 to 70 with COVID-19, enrolled during active disease. The source material was peripheral blood. The chain links TRBV4-3 to TRBJ2-7, with 8 bases matching TRBD2. The CDR3 region has the DNA TGCGCCAGCAGCCAAGTCCCGGGAGGGATCCACGAGCAGTACTTC. Translated, it gives CASSQVPGGIHEQYF.